Listed below are T cell receptor beta chains from one sample, sequenced in a study of blood T cell repertoires in COVID-19. Sequenced by immunoSEQ multiplex PCR; TCRdb stores in-frame clones only, minus some. This sample yields some 450,000 clones, of which about 87% are seen a single time; approximately 0.92% belongs to the top ten. The sequencing sample was made of peripheral blood. The source of these receptors is a young man with COVID-19, enrolled during active disease. Both conserved end residues are part of each CDR3. The D gene is left open where the match is weak. Not all rows give a size; the values are once, few, many and, for expanded clones, a class.

v_call	clone_size	j_call	d_call	cdr3_aa	cdr3_nt
TRBV12-5	.	TRBJ1-5	TRBD1	CASVRQGGLGNQPQHF	TGTGCTAGTGTTCGACAGGGAGGCCTGGGCAATCAGCCCCAGCATTTT
TRBV7-8	.	TRBJ1-5	.	CASSYQASSNQPQHF	TGTGCCAGCAGTTACCAGGCGAGTAGCAATCAGCCCCAGCATTTT
TRBV7-8	.	TRBJ2-7	.	CASSLGAFYEQYF	TGTGCCAGCAGCTTAGGGGCGTTCTACGAGCAGTACTTC
TRBV5-6	.	TRBJ2-7	.	CASSRQEDYEQYF	TGTGCCAGCAGCCGTCAGGAAGACTACGAGCAGTACTTC
TRBV12-3/TRBV12-4	.	TRBJ2-1	.	CASSYRRSNEQFF	TGTGCCAGCAGTTACAGGCGGTCCAATGAGCAGTTCTTC
TRBV5-6	once	TRBJ1-1	.	CASRLQALNTEAFF	TGTGCCAGCAGATTGCAGGCTTTAAACACTGAAGCTTTCTTT
TRBV11-3	.	TRBJ1-1	.	CASSLTQDTEAFF	TGTGCCAGCAGCCTCACACAAGACACTGAAGCTTTCTTT
TRBV11-3	.	TRBJ2-7	TRBD1	CACRDRLTYEQYF	TGTGCCTGCCGGGACAGACTAACCTACGAGCAGTACTTC
TRBV18	.	TRBJ1-1	TRBD1	CASSLGQGVGMNTEAFF	TGTGCCAGCTCACTGGGACAGGGGGTTGGGATGAACACTGAAGCTTTCTTT
TRBV3-1/TRBV3-2	.	TRBJ2-1	.	CASSPGGRGVFF	TGTGCCAGCAGCCCCGGGGGCAGGGGGGTATTCTTC
TRBV3-1/TRBV3-2	.	TRBJ1-4	.	CASSIFTGATNEKLFF	TGTGCCAGCAGCATATTTACAGGCGCAACTAATGAAAAACTGTTTTTT
TRBV11-1	.	TRBJ2-7	TRBD2	CASSQSGGVYEQYF	TGTGCCAGCAGCCAAAGCGGGGGGGTCTACGAGCAGTACTTC
TRBV11-2	once	TRBJ2-7	.	CASSLVSAGYEQYF	TGTGCCAGCAGCTTAGTCTCCGCAGGCTACGAGCAGTACTTC
TRBV2	.	TRBJ2-7	.	CASSSGSSYEQYF	TGTGCCAGCAGTAGCGGAAGCTCCTACGAGCAGTACTTC
TRBV2	.	TRBJ2-1	.	CASSAESNNEQFF	TGTGCCAGCAGTGCCGAATCTAACAATGAGCAGTTCTTC
TRBV7-2	.	TRBJ1-6	.	CASSLGRTVRLALHF	TGTGCCAGCAGCTTAGGAAGGACAGTCCGGTTGGCCCTCCACTTT
TRBV6-6	.	TRBJ2-5	TRBD2	CASSSWTRGETQYF	TGTGCCAGCAGTTCGTGGACTAGAGGGGAGACCCAGTACTTC
TRBV5-4	.	TRBJ1-4	.	CASSATGGLNEKLFF	TGTGCCAGCAGCGCAACCGGGGGACTTAATGAAAAACTGTTTTTT
TRBV5-1	.	TRBJ2-7	TRBD1	CASSRTDRAYEQYF	TGCGCCAGCAGCCGGACGGACAGGGCCTACGAGCAGTACTTC
TRBV30	.	TRBJ2-3	TRBD1	CAWTLGQTSTDTQYF	TGTGCCTGGACCTTGGGACAGACTAGCACAGATACGCAGTATTTT